The 10 T cell receptor beta chains below were found in one sample sequenced in a study of T cell repertoires in cytomegalovirus infection. Which antigens these TCRs recognize remains unknown. TCRdb redid the calling of the reads with MiXCR, one entry per CDR3 protein. The table lists 80,000 to 95,000 distinct CDR3 sequences, 29% of them singletons, with about three quarters in the top ten. The specimen was CD8+ T cells from cultured PBMCs, collected from culture after CMV antigen stimulation. These receptors came from a human donor in good health (CMV status not recorded). Some clones in this sample may be carry-over from other donors' samples.

This clonotype has a single count. In DNA, the CDR3 is TGTGCCAGTAGTATTTTGAACACTGAAGCTTTCTTT. This encodes CASSILNTEAFF. The V call is TRBV19, the J call TRBJ1-1; D unclear. Trimming took off 3 bases at V and 0 bases at J, with 2 bases between the two ends. The CDR3 sequence is 12 residues long. Germline V CDR1 and CDR2: LNHDA, SQIVND (reference sequence).

J is TRBJ2-3 and V is TRBV15; TRBD1 matches at 8 bases. J lost 0 bases, V lost 1 base, and 9 bases had no gene match. CDR1 is LNHNV, CDR2 YYDKDF, per germline (reference sequence). This CDR3 region has 18 residues. CDR3 sequence (DNA): TGTGCCACCAGCAGAGGACAGGGGACTTGGTCTAGCACAGATACGCAGTATTTT. This sequence encodes CATSRGQGTWSSTDTQYF. Full variable domain (rest looked up from reference TRBV15 and TRBJ2-3): DAMVIQNPRYQVTQFGKPVTLSCSQTLNHNVMYWYQQKSSQAPKLLFHYYDKDFNNEADTPDNFQSRRPNTSFCFLDIRSPGLGDTAMYLCATSRGQGTWSSTDTQYFGPGTRLTVL.

The V and J genes are TRBV19 and TRBJ2-1, with a tentative D call TRBD1 (5 bases). Trimming took off 1 base at V and 8 bases at J, with 15 bases between the two ends. This CDR3 has 15 amino acids. Germline loops: CDR1 LNHDA, CDR2 SQIVND (reference sequence). CDR3 in DNA: TGTGCCAGTAGTATAGCTGGCAGGGTGTCGGATGAGCAGTTCTTC. This encodes CASSIAGRVSDEQFF. Based on the CDR3 plus reference TRBV19 and TRBJ2-1, the full variable domain is DGGITQSPKYLFRKEGQNVTLSCEQNLNHDAMYWYRQDPGQGLRLIYYSQIVNDFQKGDIAEGYSVSREKKESFPLTVTSAQKNPTAFYLCASSIAGRVSDEQFFGPGTRLTVL.

This clonotype was seen only a few times. The chain links TRBV6-6 to TRBJ1-1; a weak D match, TRBD1 (5 bases). Germline CDR1 reads MNHNY; CDR2 reads SVGAGI (reference sequence). V lost 4 bases to trimming and J lost 6 bases, with 18 bases between them. CDR3 length equals 15 residues. As DNA, the CDR3 is TGTGCCAGCAGTTGGGGGGGTCAGTTTGACCCTGAAGCTTTCTTT. Protein product: CASSWGGQFDPEAFF.

This chain uses TRBV20-1 with TRBJ2-2; 7 bases map to TRBD2. The germline gives CDR1 DFQATT, CDR2 SNEGSKA (reference sequence). The CDR3 is 14 amino acids. Losses at the gene ends were 6 bases for V and 7 bases for J; bases not matched to a gene: 11. As DNA, the CDR3 is TGCAGTGCAACCGAGGGACTATCTATCGGGGAGCTGTTTTTT. Protein product: CSATEGLSIGELFF.

Many counts were recorded for this clonotype. The V call is TRBV7-6, the J call TRBJ1-1; no reliable D call. Germline loops: CDR1 SGHVS, CDR2 FNYEAQ. With 3 bases removed from V and 6 bases from J, the gap between germline ends came to 8 bases. There are 12 residues in the CDR3. This chain's CDR3 is CASSFVGAEAFF. For the CDR3, the DNA is TGTGCCAGCAGCTTTGTTGGGGCTGAAGCTTTCTTT.

This clonotype was recorded at least ten times. The chain has TRBV6-5 and TRBJ2-7; D not resolved. The CDR3 totals 14 residues. Germline CDR1 reads MNHEY; CDR2 reads SVGAGI. Between the trimmed V and J ends, which lost 0 bases and 4 bases, there was a span of 10 bases. The CDR3 sequence is CASSYSRFGYEQYF. CDR3 sequence (DNA): TGTGCCAGCAGTTACTCGAGATTTGGTTACGAGCAGTACTTC.

The J gene is TRBJ2-1, the V gene TRBV5-4; no reliable D call. Trimming left V 4 bases short and J 0 bases short, with 14 bases between. The CDR3 has 16 residues. Germline V gives CDR1 SGHNT, CDR2 YYREEE (reference sequence). This chain's CDR3 is CASSPTSQSSYNEQFF. CDR3 DNA: TGTGCCAGCAGCCCCACCTCTCAGTCCTCCTACAATGAGCAGTTCTTC. The whole variable domain, remainder taken from reference TRBV5-4 and TRBJ2-1, is ETGVTQSPTHLIKTRGQQVTLRCSSQSGHNTVSWYQQALGQGPQFIFQYYREEENGRGNFPPRFSGLQFPNYSSELNVNALELDDSALYLCASSPTSQSSYNEQFFGPGTRLTVL.

The chain links TRBV25-1 to TRBJ1-1, with D hard to call. Germline CDR1 and CDR2: MGHDK and SYGVNS. This CDR3 has 15 residues. The V end was cut by 1 base, the J end by 0 bases, with 9 bases between. CDR3 bases: TGTGCCAGCAGTGAATTTGGGGTCGTGAACACTGAAGCTTTCTTT. This encodes CASSEFGVVNTEAFF.

This chain links TRBV18 with TRBJ2-7, with a weak D call TRBD1 (6 bases). The CDR3 covers 14 residues. Germline loops: CDR1 KGHSH, CDR2 LQKENI. Trimming left V 3 bases short and J 2 bases short, with 11 bases between. CDR3 region: CASSPTGSAYEQYF. Here the CDR3 DNA reads TGTGCCAGCTCACCCACAGGGAGCGCCTACGAGCAGTACTTC. Full variable domain (remainder filled in from reference TRBV18 and TRBJ2-7): NAGVMQNPRHLVRRRGQEARLRCSPMKGHSHVYWYRQLPEEGLKFMVYLQKENIIDESGMPKERFSAEFPKEGPSILRIQQVVRGDSAAYFCASSPTGSAYEQYFGPGTRLTVT.